The present T cell receptor (beta chain) was sequenced within a study of CDR3 diversity in severe acne. The CDR3 sequence is 15 residues long. CDR1 is SGHVS, CDR2 FNYEAQ, per germline. V was pared by 2 bases and J by 0 bases, with 10 bases between. This clonotype appeared a few times. A single record per CDR3 protein comes from TCRdb applying MiXCR to the PCR reads. The sample consists of under 100,000 distinct CDR3 sequences, around half of them appearing once. This sequence originates from a male donor in good health, serving as a control. Sequencing was done on a sample of blood. This chain links TRBV7-6 with TRBJ1-2; the D is unclear. The CDR3 loop reads CASSLFSVSNYGYTF. CDR3 DNA sequence: TGTGCCAGCAGCTTATTTTCCGTGTCTAACTATGGCTACACCTTC.